This T cell receptor beta chain originates from a study of T cell clones after liver transplantation. At the level of the study: Post-transplant blood was tracked for graft-donor-reactive T cell clones identified in a pre-transplant mixed lymphocyte reaction. Broader study findings: A larger donor-reactive than third-party decline suggested partial antigen-specific deletion.

As regards this clone: Its antigen is undetermined.

This CDR3 has 17 amino acids. V lost 5 bases and J lost 2, with 16 bases in between. CDR1 and CDR2 (germline): SGHTA, FQGNSA. Clones were read by immunoSEQ multiplex PCR, and TCRdb kept only the in-frame ones, dropping some. The data hold about 99,000 clones, with more than 75% observed a single time. Sequencing used CD4+ T cells from blood, obtained before liver transplant. The genes are TRBV7-2 and TRBJ2-6; D remains unclear. This clonotype was obtained from a human donor who received a liver transplant. CDR3 region: CASSRVATGTGANVLTF. In DNA form, the CDR3 reads TGTGCCAGCAGCCGCGTGGCAACGGGTACTGGGGCCAACGTCCTGACTTTC.